Presented here are 9 T cell receptor beta chains from one specimen sequenced in a study of control samples from healthy donors and cancer patients. Clones were read by immunoSEQ multiplex PCR, and TCRdb kept only the in-frame ones, dropping some. This sample carries about 61,000 clones, almost 90% of them seen once, and the ten largest clones take around 5.4%. Material: PBMCs. The receptors shown here come from a man in his sixties with colorectal cancer.

This sequence joins TRBV4-1 and TRBJ2-3; possibly TRBD2 for D (6 bases). CDR1 MGHRA and CDR2 YSYEKL come from the germline V gene. The CDR3 sequence is 17 residues long. V lost 3 bases, J lost 4 bases, and 20 bases lay in between. CDR3 nucleotide sequence: TGCGCCAGCAGCCACCTCCGGGACTCCAGTTCCGCAGATACGCAGTATTTT. This sequence encodes CASSHLRDSSSADTQYF.

The chain links TRBV11-2 to TRBJ1-4; tentative D call: TRBD1 (6 bases). Trimming removed 1 base from V and 5 bases from J, with 8 bases in between. Germline lookup yields CDR1 SGHAT and CDR2 FQNNGV. This CDR3 has 14 amino acids. The CDR3 nucleotides read TGTGCCAGCAGCTTAGGGGACACAAATGAAAAACTGTTTTTT. The encoded protein is CASSLGDTNEKLFF.

The chain employs TRBV7-2 and TRBJ2-3; unclear D gene. Germline V gives CDR1 SGHTA, CDR2 FQGNSA. The CDR3 consists of 17 residues. V was pared by 5 bases and J by 1 base, with 19 bases between. The CDR3 spells CASSPSLLAARTDTQYF. The CDR3 nucleotides are TGTGCCAGCAGCCCATCCCTCCTGGCGGCCCGCACAGATACGCAGTATTTT.

The chain carries TRBV12-2 and TRBJ2-2; the D call TRBD2 from the table was never checked on the DNA. TRBV12-2 is a pseudogene. This CDR3 is built from 16 residues. The CDR3 bases are TGTGCAAGTCGCCCCCATCTCGGCAGACTTCGCGGGGAGCTGTTTTTT. Protein: CASRPHLGRLRGELFF.

The V and J genes are TRBV5-4 and TRBJ2-7, with 8 bases aligning to TRBD1. Per germline, CDR1 SGHNT and CDR2 YYREEE (reference sequence). V lost 4 bases and J lost 5; bases outside the gene matches: 5. The CDR3 sequence is 13 residues long. CDR3 nucleotides: TGTGCCAGCAGCGTACAGGGGGTAGACGAGCAGTACTTC. This codes for CASSVQGVDEQYF.

The chain couples TRBV11-2 to TRBJ2-7, with D possibly matching TRBD2 (7 bases). V was pared by 1 base and J by 4 bases, with 17 bases between. Germline CDR1 is SGHAT and CDR2 is FQNNGV. CDR3 length: 16 residues. The CDR3 DNA reads TGTGCCAGCAGCTTAGGGGGGGGCGGGCCGTCATACGAGCAGTACTTC. Amino acids: CASSLGGGGPSYEQYF.

This clone was observed once. The chain uses TRBV7-6 and TRBJ2-4, with no clear D. This CDR3 spans 15 amino acids. From germline, CDR1 is SGHVS and CDR2 FNYEAQ. V shed 1 base and J shed 0 bases, with 7 bases lying between them. The CDR3 DNA is TGTGCCAGCAGCTTAGAATCCGGAGCCAAAAACATTCAGTACTTC. This translates into CASSLESGAKNIQYF.

This CDR3 is CASGLLTRELFF. The CDR3 DNA follows: TGTGCTAGTGGTTTGTTGACACGGGAGCTGTTTTTT. V and J are TRBV12-5 and TRBJ2-2, with D unresolved. Trimming removed 2 bases at V and 9 bases at J, with 7 bases between. The CDR3 spans 12 residues. Germline V gives CDR1 LGHNT, CDR2 FRNRAP.

V is TRBV5-4 and J is TRBJ2-1; 10 bases line up with TRBD1. The germline V gene encodes CDR1 SGHNT and CDR2 YYREEE (reference sequence). V lost 5 bases and J lost 4; bases outside the gene matches: 9. This CDR3 region has 16 residues. This CDR3 reads CASSQYRTGGYNEQFF. The CDR3 region has the DNA TGTGCCAGCAGTCAGTACCGGACAGGGGGTTACAATGAGCAGTTCTTC.